This TCR beta chain was found in a study of shared clonotypes between healthy human individuals. Findings and caveats of the study: When naive CD4 clonotypes were compared across several donors, around 5% were shared. Though the depth was large, rarefaction showed that sorted-subset sequencing was incomplete.

For this clone: What it recognizes is unknown.

The repertoire was sequenced with immunoSEQ multiplex PCR; TCRdb's copy has only in-frame clones and lacks some. The data contain roughly 1,000,000 clones, 75% to 85% of them singletons. CDR3 length equals 12 residues. From germline, CDR1 is SNHLY and CDR2 FYNNEI. The ends were cut back, 6 bases at V and 5 bases at J, with 8 bases in the middle. Sequenced sample: memory CD4+ T cells from PBMCs. Subset reported: CD45RA-negative fraction. J is TRBJ1-5 and V is TRBV2; D not certain. The sequence came from a young man in good health. Some clones in this sample may be carry-over from other donors' samples. This CDR3 is CASSRSYQPQHF. CDR3 nucleotide sequence: TGTGCCAGCAGCAGGAGTTATCAGCCCCAGCATTTT.